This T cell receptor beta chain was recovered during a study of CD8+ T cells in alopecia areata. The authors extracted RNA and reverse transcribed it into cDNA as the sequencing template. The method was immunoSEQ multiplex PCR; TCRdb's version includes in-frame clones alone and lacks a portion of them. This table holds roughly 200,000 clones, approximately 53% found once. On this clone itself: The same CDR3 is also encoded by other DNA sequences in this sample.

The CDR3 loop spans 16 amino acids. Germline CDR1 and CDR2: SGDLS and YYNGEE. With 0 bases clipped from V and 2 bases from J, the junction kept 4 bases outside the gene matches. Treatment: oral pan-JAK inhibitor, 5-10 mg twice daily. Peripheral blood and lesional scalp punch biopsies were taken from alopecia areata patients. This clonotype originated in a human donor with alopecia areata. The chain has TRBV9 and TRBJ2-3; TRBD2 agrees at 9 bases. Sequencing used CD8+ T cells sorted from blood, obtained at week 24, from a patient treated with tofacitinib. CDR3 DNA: TGTGCCAGCAGCGTAGCCAGCGGGGGGCTCACAGATACGCAGTATTTT. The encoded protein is CASSVASGGLTDTQYF.